Listed below are T cell receptor beta chains from one sample, sequenced in a study of CXCR3-negative and CXCR3-positive naive CD8 T cells. TCRdb reprocessed the 5' RACE reads; each CDR3 protein has one entry and no DNA is given. In total, the table holds about 48,000 distinct CDR3 sequences. Sequenced: memory CD8+ T cells from blood. The receptors originated from a human donor in good health. Some clones in this sample may be carry-over from other donors' samples. CDR3s include the opening cysteine and the closing phenylalanine or tryptophan. Some rows have no size entry. The others give once, few or many, or a class for an expanded clone.

v_call	clone_size	cdr3_length	j_call	cdr3_aa
TRBV6-6	NA	13	TRBJ2-5	CASSPTEQETQCF
TRBV7-2	NA	16	TRBJ2-1	CASSLSGTSAWNEQFF
TRBV7-2	NA	13	TRBJ2-3	CASSGEFTDTQYF
TRBV12-3/TRBV12-4	NA	13	TRBJ2-1	CASSFGAYNEQFF
TRBV2	NA	16	TRBJ2-1	CASTLSGTGGRNEQFF
TRBV7-9	NA	14	TRBJ1-5	CASSLEGANQPQHF
TRBV6-7	NA	15	TRBJ1-1	CASSYSYPMNTEAFF
TRBV28	NA	17	TRBJ1-1	CASSLYTGEAIGTEAFF
TRBV19	NA	13	TRBJ2-5	CASSIASTGAQYF
TRBV29-1	NA	11	TRBJ2-7	CSVEEGYEQYF
TRBV15	NA	13	TRBJ2-7	CATSGPQSYEQYF
TRBV4-3	NA	17	TRBJ2-6	CASSWGPVVSGANVLTF
TRBV12-3/TRBV12-4	NA	17	TRBJ2-7	CASSLGGGQGDPYEQYF
TRBV29-1	NA	12	TRBJ2-2	CSATGGTGELFF
TRBV12-3/TRBV12-4	NA	14	TRBJ1-5	CASSAGTGYQPQHF
TRBV11-3	NA	13	TRBJ2-7	CASSAASSYEQYF
TRBV7-8	NA	15	TRBJ1-6	CASSLTQPRQGVLHF
TRBV6-2/TRBV6-3	NA	11	TRBJ2-7	CASRRDYEQYF
TRBV28	NA	15	TRBJ2-7	CASSWTLGTSYEQYF
TRBV14	NA	12	TRBJ2-1	CASSQDTVRQFF
TRBV4-2	NA	19	TRBJ2-3	CASSQDLTSGGASTDTQYF
TRBV6-6	NA	15	TRBJ2-3	CASSYTSGGTDTQYF
TRBV4-3	medium-sized	13	TRBJ2-7	CASSQLREYEQYF
TRBV7-9	NA	15	TRBJ1-2	CASTSRSRGQRGYTF
TRBV29-1	NA	15	TRBJ2-7	CSVEDPGTGTYEQYF
TRBV12-3/TRBV12-4	NA	14	TRBJ1-2	CASSLLDLRYGYTF
TRBV4-3	NA	13	TRBJ1-1	CASSQDWGSEAFF
TRBV29-1	NA	11	TRBJ2-7	CSVELGYEQYF
TRBV12-3/TRBV12-4	NA	15	TRBJ1-5	CASSSGQGSNQPQHF
TRBV29-1	NA	13	TRBJ1-4	CSVESGIREKLFF
TRBV6-5	NA	15	TRBJ2-3	CASSYRVEGTDTQYF
TRBV12-3/TRBV12-4	NA	14	TRBJ1-1	CASSFAPGFTEAFF
TRBV29-1	NA	12	TRBJ2-7	CSVDSDGDEQYF
TRBV7-2	NA	13	TRBJ2-7	CASSPPAAYEQYF
TRBV20-1	NA	11	TRBJ2-7	CSALQGYEQYF
TRBV20-1	NA	15	TRBJ2-1	CSARDGALNYNEQFF
TRBV15	NA	15	TRBJ2-1	CATSRETGNYNEQFF
TRBV18	NA	12	TRBJ2-5	CASSAYQETQYF
TRBV5-1	NA	15	TRBJ2-7	CASSLVLGVSYEQYF
TRBV6-5	NA	16	TRBJ1-2	CASSYSMTWINYGYTF
TRBV2	NA	15	TRBJ2-7	CASSPQGIESYEQYF
TRBV29-1	NA	12	TRBJ2-5	CSVEDLGETQYF
TRBV28	NA	17	TRBJ1-5	CASSPPPAGGSNQPQHF
TRBV6-5	NA	15	TRBJ2-3	CASSYTDRGTDTQYF
TRBV12-3/TRBV12-4	NA	14	TRBJ1-2	CASSPDGGAYGYTF
TRBV7-9	NA	14	TRBJ2-7	CASRLSGGIDEQYF
TRBV29-1	NA	16	TRBJ2-7	CSGAWAGAEGHYEQYF
TRBV12-3/TRBV12-4	NA	15	TRBJ1-2	CASSLTGQGYPGYTF
TRBV28	NA	15	TRBJ2-7	CASSLVRARSYEQYF
TRBV20-1	NA	14	TRBJ1-2	CSATDRGYNYGYTF
TRBV28	NA	17	TRBJ2-6	CASSGRLWYVGANVLTF
TRBV28	NA	12	TRBJ2-2	CASSLFSGELFF
TRBV6-1	NA	15	TRBJ1-2	CASSEADGDFYGYTF
TRBV6-2/TRBV6-3	NA	12	TRBJ1-6	CASRAPGQGHNF
TRBV6-5	NA	16	TRBJ2-1	CASTSSGGQPYNEQFF
TRBV6-1	NA	12	TRBJ2-1	CASSVGGNEQFF
TRBV20-1	NA	15	TRBJ2-5	CSARNPGLNQETQYF